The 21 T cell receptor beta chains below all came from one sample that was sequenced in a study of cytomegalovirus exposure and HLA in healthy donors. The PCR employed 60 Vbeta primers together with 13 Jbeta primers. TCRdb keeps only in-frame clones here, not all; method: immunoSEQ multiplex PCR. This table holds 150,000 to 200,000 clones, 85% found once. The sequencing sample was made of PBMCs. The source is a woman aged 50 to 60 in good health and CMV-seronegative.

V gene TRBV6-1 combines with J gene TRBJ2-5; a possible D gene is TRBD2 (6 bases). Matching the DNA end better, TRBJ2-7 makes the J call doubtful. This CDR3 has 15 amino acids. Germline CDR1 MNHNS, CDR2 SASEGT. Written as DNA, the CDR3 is TGTGCCAGCATCCCGAGCCGGGACTCCTCCTACGAGCAGTACTTC. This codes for CASIPSRDSSYEQYF.

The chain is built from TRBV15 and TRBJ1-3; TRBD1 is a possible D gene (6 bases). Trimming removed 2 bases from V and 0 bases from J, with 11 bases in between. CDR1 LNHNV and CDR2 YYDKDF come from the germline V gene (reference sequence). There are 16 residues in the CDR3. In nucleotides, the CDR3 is TGTGCCACCAGCAGACCGCGGGGGCTCTCTGGAAACACCATATATTTT. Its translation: CATSRPRGLSGNTIYF.

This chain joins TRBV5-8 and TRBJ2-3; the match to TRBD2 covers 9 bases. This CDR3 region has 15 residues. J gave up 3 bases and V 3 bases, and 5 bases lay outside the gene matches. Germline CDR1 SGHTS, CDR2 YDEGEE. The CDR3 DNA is TGTGCCAGCAGCTCATCTAGCGGGAAAACAGATACGCAGTATTTT. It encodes CASSSSSGKTDTQYF. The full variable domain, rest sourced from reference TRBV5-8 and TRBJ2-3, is EAGVTQSPTHLIKTRGQQATLRCSPISGHTSVYWYQQALGLGLQFLLWYDEGEERNRGNFPPRFSGRQFPNYSSELNVNALELEDSALYLCASSSSSGKTDTQYFGPGTRLTVL.

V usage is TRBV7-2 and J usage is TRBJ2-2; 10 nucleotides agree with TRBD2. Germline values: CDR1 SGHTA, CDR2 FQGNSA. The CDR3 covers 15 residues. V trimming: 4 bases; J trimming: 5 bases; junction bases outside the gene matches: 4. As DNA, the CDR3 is TGTGCCAGCAGCTATAGCGGGAGGAGGACCGGGGAGCTGTTTTTT. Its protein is CASSYSGRRTGELFF.

The CDR3 here is CASSQRPQTSGITDTQYF. The DNA of the CDR3 is TGCGCCAGCAGTCAGCGGCCCCAAACTAGCGGAATCACAGATACGCAGTATTTT. This rearrangement joins TRBV4-1 to TRBJ2-3; 8 bases map to TRBD2. Germline V gene data show CDR1 as MGHRA and CDR2 as YSYEKL. The CDR3 has 18 residues. V was clipped by 6 bases and J by 2 bases; unmatched bases: 16.

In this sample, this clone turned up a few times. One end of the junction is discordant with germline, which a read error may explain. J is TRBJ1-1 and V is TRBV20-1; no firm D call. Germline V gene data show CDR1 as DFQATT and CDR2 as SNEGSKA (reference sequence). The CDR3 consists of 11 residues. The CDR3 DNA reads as TGCAGTGCTTCACCGCCGACTAAGCGAGTCTTT. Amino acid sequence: CSASPPTKRVF.

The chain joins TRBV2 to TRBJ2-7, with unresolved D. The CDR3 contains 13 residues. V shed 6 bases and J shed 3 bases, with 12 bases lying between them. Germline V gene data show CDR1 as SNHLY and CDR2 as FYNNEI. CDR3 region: CASRRYFNYEQYF. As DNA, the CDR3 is TGTGCCAGCAGGAGGTATTTCAACTACGAGCAGTACTTC.

Here the CDR3 DNA reads TGTGCCACCAGCTCTCCCTCAGGGTACTATGGCTACACCTTC. Translated: CATSSPSGYYGYTF. The chain combines TRBV15 with TRBJ1-2, with D tentatively TRBD1 (5 bases). The V end lost 5 bases, the J end lost 3 bases, and 13 bases lay between the germline ends. CDR1 and CDR2 (germline): LNHNV, YYDKDF (reference sequence). CDR3 size: 14 residues.

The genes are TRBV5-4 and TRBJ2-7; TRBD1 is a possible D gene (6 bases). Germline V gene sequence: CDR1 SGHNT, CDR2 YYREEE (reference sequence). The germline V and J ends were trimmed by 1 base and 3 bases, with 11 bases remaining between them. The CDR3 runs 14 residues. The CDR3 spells CASSLMRDNYEQYF. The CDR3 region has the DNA TGTGCCAGCAGCTTGATGAGGGACAACTACGAGCAGTACTTC.

CDR3 in amino acids: CASSRTGTSQFQNTGELFF. In DNA form, the CDR3 reads TGTGCCAGCTCCCGAACCGGGACTAGCCAGTTTCAGAACACCGGGGAGCTGTTTTTT. The chain carries TRBV18 and TRBJ2-2, with 9 bases lining up with TRBD2. V trimming: 6 bases; J trimming: 1 base; junction bases outside the gene matches: 15. The CDR3 length is 19 residues. The germline V gene encodes CDR1 KGHSH and CDR2 LQKENI. The full variable domain, rest sourced from reference TRBV18 and TRBJ2-2, is NAGVMQNPRHLVRRRGQEARLRCSPMKGHSHVYWYRQLPEEGLKFMVYLQKENIIDESGMPKERFSAEFPKEGPSILRIQQVVRGDSAAYFCASSRTGTSQFQNTGELFFGEGSRLTVL.

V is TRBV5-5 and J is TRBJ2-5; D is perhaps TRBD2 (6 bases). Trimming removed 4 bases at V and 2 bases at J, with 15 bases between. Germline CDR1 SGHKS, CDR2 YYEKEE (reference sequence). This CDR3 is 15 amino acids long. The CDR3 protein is CASSAEDYRQETQYF. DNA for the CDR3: TGTGCCAGCAGCGCCGAGGACTATCGACAAGAGACCCAGTACTTC.

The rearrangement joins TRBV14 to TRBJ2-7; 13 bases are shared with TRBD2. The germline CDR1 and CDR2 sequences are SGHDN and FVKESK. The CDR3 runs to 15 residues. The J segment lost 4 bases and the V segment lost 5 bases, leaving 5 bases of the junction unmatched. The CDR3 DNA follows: TGTGCCAGCAGCTACGGACTAGCGGGAGTTTACGAGCAGTACTTC. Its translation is CASSYGLAGVYEQYF.

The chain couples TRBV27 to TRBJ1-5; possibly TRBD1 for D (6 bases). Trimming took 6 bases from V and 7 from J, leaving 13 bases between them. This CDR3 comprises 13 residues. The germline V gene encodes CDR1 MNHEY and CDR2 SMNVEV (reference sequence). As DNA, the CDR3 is TGTGCCAGCAGCCATACAGGGTTACAGCCCCAGCATTTT. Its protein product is CASSHTGLQPQHF.

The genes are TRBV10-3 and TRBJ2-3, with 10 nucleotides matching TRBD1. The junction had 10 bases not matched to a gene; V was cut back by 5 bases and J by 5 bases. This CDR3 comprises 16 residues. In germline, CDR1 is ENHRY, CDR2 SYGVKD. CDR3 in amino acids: CAISKRDRGGGDTQYF. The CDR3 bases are TGTGCCATCAGTAAAAGGGACAGGGGTGGTGGAGATACGCAGTATTTT.

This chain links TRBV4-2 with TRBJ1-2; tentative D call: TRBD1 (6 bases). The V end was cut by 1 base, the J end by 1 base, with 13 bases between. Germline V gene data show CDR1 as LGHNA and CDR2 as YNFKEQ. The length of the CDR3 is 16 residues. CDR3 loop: CASSQGPDSINYGYTF. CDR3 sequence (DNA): TGTGCCAGCAGCCAAGGTCCGGACAGCATTAACTATGGCTACACCTTC.

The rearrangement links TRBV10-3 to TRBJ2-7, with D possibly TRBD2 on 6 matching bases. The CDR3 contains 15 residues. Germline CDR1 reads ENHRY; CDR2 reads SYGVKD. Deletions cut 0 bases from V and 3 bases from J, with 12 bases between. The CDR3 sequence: CAISESGGDHYEQYF. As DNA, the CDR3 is TGTGCCATCAGTGAGTCGGGCGGGGACCACTACGAGCAGTACTTC.

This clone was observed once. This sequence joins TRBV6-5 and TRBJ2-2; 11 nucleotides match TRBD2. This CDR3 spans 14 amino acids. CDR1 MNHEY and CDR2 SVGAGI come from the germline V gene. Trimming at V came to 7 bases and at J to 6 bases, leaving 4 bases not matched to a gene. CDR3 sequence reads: CASIAGGPPGELFF. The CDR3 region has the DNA TGTGCCAGCATAGCGGGAGGGCCCCCCGGGGAGCTGTTTTTT.

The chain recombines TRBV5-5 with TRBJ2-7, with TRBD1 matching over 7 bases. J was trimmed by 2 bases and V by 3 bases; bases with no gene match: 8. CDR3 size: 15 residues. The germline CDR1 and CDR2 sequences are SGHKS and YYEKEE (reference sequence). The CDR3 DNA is TGTGCCAGCAGCTCGCCCGGGACAGCTGCCTACGAGCAGTACTTC. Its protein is CASSSPGTAAYEQYF.

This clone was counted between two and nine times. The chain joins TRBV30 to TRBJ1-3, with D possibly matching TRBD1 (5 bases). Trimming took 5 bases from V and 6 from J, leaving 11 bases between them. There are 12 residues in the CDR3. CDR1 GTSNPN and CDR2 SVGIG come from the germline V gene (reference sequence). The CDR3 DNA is TGTGCCTGGGGGGCACCCCCAAACACCATATATTTT. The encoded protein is CAWGAPPNTIYF.

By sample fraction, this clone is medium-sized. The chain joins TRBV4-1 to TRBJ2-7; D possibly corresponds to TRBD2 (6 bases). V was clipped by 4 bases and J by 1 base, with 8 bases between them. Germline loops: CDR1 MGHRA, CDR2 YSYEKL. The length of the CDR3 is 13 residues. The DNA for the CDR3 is TGCGCCAGCAGCCGACTAGGATCCTACGAGCAGTACTTC. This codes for CASSRLGSYEQYF.

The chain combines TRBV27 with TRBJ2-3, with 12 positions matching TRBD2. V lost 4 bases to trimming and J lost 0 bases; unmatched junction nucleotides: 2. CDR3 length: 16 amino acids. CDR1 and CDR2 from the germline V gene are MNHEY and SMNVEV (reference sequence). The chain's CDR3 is CASSSLAGGSTDTQYF. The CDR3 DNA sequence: TGTGCCAGCAGTTCTCTAGCGGGAGGGAGCACAGATACGCAGTATTTT.